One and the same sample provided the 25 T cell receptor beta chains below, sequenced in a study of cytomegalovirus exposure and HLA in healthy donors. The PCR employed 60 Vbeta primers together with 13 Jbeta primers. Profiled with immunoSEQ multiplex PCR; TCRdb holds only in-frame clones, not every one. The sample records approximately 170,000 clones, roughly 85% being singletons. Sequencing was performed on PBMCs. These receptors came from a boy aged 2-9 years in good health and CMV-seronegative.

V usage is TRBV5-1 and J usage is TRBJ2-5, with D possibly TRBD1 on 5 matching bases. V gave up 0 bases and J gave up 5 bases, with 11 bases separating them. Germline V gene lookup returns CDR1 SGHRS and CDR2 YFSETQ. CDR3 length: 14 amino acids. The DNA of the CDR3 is TGCGCCAGCAGCTTGGTAGGGGTCGGGGAGACCCAGTACTTC. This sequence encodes CASSLVGVGETQYF.

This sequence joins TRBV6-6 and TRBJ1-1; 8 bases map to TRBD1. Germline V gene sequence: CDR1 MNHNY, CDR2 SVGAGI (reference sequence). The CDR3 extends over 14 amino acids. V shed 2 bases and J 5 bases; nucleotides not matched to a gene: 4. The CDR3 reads CASSYDRGGTEAFF. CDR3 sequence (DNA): TGTGCCAGCAGTTACGACAGGGGAGGAACTGAAGCTTTCTTT.

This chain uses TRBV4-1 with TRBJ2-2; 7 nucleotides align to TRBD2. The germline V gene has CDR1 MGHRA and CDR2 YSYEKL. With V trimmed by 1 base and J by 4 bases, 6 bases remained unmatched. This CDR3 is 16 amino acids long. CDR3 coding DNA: TGCGCCAGCAGCCAAGGGGGGGGGAAGGTCACCGGGGAGCTGTTTTTT. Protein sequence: CASSQGGGKVTGELFF.

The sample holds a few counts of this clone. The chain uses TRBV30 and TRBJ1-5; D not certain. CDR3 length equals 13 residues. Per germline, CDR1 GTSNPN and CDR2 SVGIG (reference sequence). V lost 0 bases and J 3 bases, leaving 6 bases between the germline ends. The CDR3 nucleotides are TGTGCCTGGAGTGTGTCTCTCAATCAGCCCCAGCATTTT. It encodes CAWSVSLNQPQHF.

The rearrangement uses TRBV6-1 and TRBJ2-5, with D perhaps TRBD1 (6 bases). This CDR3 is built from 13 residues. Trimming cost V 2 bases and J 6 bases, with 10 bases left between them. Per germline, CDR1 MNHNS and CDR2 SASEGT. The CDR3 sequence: CASSEFQGQTQYF. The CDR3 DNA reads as TGTGCCAGCAGTGAATTCCAGGGGCAGACCCAGTACTTC.

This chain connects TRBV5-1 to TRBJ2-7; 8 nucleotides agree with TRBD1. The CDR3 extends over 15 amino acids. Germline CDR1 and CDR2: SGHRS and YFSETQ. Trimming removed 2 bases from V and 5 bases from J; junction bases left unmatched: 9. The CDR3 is CASSLHGQGADEQYV. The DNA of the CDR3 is TGCGCCAGCAGCTTACACGGCCAGGGGGCAGACGAGCAGTACGTC.

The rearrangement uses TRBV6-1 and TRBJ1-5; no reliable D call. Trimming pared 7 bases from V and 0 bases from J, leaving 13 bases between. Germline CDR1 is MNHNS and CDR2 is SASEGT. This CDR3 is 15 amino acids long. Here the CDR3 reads CASNPDGISNQPQHF. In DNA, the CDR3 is TGTGCCAGCAACCCGGACGGGATTAGCAATCAGCCCCAGCATTTT.

The CDR3 reads CASSVVPTSSYNEQFF. The CDR3 nucleotides read TGCGCCAGCAGCGTGGTCCCTACTAGCTCCTACAATGAGCAGTTCTTC. This chain connects TRBV5-1 to TRBJ2-1; tentative D call: TRBD2 (5 bases). Trimming took 4 bases from V and 0 from J, leaving 14 bases between them. The CDR3 covers 16 residues. CDR1 and CDR2 from the germline V gene are SGHRS and YFSETQ.

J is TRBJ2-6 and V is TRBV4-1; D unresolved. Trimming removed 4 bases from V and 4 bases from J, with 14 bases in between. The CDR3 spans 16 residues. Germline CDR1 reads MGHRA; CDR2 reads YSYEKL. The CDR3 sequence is CASSPRTGSGANVLTF. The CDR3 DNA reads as TGCGCCAGCAGCCCCCGCACCGGTTCCGGGGCCAACGTCCTGACTTTC.

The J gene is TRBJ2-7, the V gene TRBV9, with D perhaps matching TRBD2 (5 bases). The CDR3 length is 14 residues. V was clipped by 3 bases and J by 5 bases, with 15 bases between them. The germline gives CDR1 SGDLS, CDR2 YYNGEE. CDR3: CASSGPGESDEQYF. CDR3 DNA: TGTGCCAGCAGCGGTCCCGGGGAAAGTGACGAGCAGTACTTC. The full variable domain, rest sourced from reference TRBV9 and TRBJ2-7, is DSGVTQTPKHLITATGQRVTLRCSPRSGDLSVYWYQQSLDQGLQFLIQYYNGEERAKGNILERFSAQQFPDLHSELNLSSLELGDSALYFCASSGPGESDEQYFGPGTRLTVT.

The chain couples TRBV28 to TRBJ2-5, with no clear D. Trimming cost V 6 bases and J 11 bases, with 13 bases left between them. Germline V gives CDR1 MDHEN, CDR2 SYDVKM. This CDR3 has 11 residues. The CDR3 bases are TGTGCCAGCAGCTCTAGGCGTGAGCAGTACTTC. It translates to CASSSRREQYF.

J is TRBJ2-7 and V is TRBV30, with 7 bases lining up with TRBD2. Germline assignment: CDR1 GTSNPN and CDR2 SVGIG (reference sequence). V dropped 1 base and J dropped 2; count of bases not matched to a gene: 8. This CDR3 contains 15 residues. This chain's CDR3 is CAWSGLSGITYEQYF. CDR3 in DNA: TGTGCCTGGAGTGGTTTGAGCGGGATCACCTACGAGCAGTACTTC.

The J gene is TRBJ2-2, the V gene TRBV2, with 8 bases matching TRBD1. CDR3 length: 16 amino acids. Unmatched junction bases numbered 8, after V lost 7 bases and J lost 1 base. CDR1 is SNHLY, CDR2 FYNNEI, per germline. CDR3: CASTSLGTGNTGELFF. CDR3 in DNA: TGTGCCAGCACTTCTCTCGGGACAGGGAACACCGGGGAGCTGTTTTTT.

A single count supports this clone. The CDR3 region is CASSSGLAGPAGELFF. The CDR3 bases are TGTGCCAGCAGTTCAGGACTAGCGGGACCGGCCGGGGAGCTGTTTTTT. The chain couples TRBV28 to TRBJ2-2, with TRBD2 identical over 12 bases. Looked up from germline, CDR1 is MDHEN and CDR2 is SYDVKM. Trimming took 4 bases from V and 6 from J; bases not matched to a gene: 6. This CDR3 is built from 16 residues.

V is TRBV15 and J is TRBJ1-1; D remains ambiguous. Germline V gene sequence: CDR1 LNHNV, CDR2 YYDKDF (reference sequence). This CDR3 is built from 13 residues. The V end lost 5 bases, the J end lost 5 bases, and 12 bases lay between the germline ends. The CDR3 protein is CATSPQRVTEAFF. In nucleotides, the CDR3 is TGTGCCACCAGCCCCCAGAGGGTAACTGAAGCTTTCTTT.

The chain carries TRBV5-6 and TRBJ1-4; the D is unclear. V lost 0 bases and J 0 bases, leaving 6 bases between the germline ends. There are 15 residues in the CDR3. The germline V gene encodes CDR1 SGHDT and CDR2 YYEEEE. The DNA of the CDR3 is TGTGCCAGCAGCTTGGTAACAGCAACTAATGAAAAACTGTTTTTT. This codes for CASSLVTATNEKLFF.

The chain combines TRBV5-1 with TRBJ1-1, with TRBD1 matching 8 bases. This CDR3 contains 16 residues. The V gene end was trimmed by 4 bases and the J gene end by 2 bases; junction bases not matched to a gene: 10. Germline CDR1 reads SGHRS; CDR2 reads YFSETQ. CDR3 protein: CASSDIRDRNNTEAFF. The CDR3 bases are TGCGCCAGCAGCGATATCCGGGACAGGAACAACACTGAAGCTTTCTTT.

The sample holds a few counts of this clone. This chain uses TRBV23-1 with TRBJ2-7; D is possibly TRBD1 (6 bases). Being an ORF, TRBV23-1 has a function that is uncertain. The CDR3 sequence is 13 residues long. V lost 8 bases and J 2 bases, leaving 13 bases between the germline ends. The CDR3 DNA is TGCGCCAGCCCCCACAGGGCCCCCTACGAGCAGTACTTC. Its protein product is CASPHRAPYEQYF.

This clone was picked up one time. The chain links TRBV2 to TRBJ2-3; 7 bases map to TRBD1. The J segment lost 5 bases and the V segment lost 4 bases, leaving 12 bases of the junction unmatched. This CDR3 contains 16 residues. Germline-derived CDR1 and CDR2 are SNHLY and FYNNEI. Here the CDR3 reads CASSGLRGKGLDTQYF. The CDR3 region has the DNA TGTGCCAGCAGTGGACTCAGGGGGAAAGGTTTAGATACGCAGTATTTT.

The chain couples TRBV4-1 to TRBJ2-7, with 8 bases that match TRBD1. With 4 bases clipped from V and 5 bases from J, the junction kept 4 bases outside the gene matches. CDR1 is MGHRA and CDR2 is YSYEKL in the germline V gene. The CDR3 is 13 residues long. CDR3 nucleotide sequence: TGCGCCAGCAGCCTCCGACAGGGGCACGAGCAGTACGTC. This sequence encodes CASSLRQGHEQYV.

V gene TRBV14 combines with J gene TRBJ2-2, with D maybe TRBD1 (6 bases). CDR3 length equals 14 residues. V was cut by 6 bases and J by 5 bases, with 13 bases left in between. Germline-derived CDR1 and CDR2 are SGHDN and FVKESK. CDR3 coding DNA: TGTGCCAGCAGTCTCACAGGGAGTACCGGGGAGCTGTTTTTT. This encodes CASSLTGSTGELFF.

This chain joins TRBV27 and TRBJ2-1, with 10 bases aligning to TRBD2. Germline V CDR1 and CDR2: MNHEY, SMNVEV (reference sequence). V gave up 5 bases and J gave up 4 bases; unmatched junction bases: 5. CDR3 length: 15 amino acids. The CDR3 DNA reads TGTGCCAGCAGTGTACTAGCGGGGAGGTACAATGAGCAGTTCTTC. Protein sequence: CASSVLAGRYNEQFF.

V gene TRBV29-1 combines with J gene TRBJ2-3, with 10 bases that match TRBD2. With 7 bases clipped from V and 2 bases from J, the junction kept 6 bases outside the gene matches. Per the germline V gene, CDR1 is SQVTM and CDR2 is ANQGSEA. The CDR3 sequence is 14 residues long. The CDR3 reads CSAISGGSTDTQYF. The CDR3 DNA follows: TGCAGCGCCATTAGCGGGGGGTCCACAGATACGCAGTATTTT.

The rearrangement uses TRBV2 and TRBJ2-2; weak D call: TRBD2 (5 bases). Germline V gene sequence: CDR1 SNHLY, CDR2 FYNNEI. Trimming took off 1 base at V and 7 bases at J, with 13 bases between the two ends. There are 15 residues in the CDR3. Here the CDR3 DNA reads TGTGCCAGCAGTGAAGTAGCTAGCTGGGGCGGGGAGCTGTTTTTT. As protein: CASSEVASWGGELFF.

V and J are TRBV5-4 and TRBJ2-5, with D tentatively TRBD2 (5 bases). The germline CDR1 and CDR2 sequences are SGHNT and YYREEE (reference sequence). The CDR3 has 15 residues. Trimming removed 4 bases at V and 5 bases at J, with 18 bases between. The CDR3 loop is CASSRGGLGEETQYF. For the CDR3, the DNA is TGTGCCAGCAGCAGAGGTGGACTCGGGGAGGAGACCCAGTACTTC.